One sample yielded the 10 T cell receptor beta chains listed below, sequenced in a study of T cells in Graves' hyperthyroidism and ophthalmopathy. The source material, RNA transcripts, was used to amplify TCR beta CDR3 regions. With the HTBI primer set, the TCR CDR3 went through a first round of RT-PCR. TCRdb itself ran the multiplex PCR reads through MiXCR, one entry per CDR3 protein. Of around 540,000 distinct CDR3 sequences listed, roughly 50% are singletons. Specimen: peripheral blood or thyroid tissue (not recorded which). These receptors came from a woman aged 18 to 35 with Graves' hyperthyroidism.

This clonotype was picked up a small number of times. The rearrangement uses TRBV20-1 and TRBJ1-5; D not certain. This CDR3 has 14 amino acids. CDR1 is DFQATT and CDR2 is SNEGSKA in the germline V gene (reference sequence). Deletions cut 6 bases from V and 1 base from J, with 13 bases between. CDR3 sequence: CSASGRESNQPQHF. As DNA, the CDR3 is TGCAGTGCCTCTGGAAGGGAGAGCAATCAGCCCCAGCATTTT.

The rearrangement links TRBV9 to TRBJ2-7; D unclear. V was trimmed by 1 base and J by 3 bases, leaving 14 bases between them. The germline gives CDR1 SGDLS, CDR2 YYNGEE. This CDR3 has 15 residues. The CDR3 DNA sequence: TGTGCCAGCAGCGTAACTGTAGCAGCCCTCTACGAGCAGTACTTC. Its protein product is CASSVTVAALYEQYF.

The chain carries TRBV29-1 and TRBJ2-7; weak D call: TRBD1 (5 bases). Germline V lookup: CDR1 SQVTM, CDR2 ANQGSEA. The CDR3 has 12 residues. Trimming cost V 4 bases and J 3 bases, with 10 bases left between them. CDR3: CSVGGRVYEQYF. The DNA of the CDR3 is TGCAGCGTTGGGGGCAGGGTCTACGAGCAGTACTTC.

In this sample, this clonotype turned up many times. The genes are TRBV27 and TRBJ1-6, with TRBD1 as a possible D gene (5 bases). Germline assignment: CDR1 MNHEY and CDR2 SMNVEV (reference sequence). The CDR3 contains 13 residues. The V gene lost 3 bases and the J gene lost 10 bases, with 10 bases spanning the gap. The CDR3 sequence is CASSLGRSSPLHF. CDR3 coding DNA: TGTGCCAGCAGTTTGGGACGTAGCTCACCCCTCCACTTT.

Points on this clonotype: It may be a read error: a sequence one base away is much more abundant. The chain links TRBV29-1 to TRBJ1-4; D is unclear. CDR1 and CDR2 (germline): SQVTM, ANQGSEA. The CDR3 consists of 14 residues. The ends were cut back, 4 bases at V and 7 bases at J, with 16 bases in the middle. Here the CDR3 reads CSVGGRYEGEKLFF. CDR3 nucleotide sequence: TGCAGCGTTGGAGGGAGGTATGAGGGTGAAAAACTGTTTTTT. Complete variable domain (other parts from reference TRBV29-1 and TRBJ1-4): SAVISQKPSRDICQRGTSLTIQCQVDSQVTMMFWYRQQPGQSLTLIATANQGSEATYESGFVIDKFPISRPNLTFSTLTVSNMSPEDSSIYLCSVGGRYEGEKLFFGSGTQLSVL.

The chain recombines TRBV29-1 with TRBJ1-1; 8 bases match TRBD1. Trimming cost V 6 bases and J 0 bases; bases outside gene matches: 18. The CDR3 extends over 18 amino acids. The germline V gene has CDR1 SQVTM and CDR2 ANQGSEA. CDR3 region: CSVLIQGGGYNLNTEAFF. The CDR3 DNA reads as TGCAGCGTCCTTATACAGGGGGGGGGGTACAACTTGAACACTGAAGCTTTCTTT.

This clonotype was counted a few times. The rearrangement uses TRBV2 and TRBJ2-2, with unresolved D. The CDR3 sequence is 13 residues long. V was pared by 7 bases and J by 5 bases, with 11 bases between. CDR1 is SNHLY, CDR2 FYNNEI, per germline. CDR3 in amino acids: CASNRQLTGELFF. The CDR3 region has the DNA TGTGCCAGCAATAGACAACTGACCGGGGAGCTGTTTTTT.

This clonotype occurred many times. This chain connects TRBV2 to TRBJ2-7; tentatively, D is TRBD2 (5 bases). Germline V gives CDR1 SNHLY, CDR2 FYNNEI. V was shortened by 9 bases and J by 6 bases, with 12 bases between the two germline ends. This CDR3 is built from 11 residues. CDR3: CASLRGLEQYF. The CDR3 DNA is TGTGCCAGTTTACGAGGGCTCGAGCAGTACTTC.

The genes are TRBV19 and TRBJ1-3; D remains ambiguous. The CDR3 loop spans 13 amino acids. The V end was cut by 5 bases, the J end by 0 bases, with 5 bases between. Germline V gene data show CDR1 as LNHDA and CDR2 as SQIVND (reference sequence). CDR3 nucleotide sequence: TGTGCCAGTAGTGCAACCTCTGGAAACACCATATATTTT. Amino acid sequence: CASSATSGNTIYF.

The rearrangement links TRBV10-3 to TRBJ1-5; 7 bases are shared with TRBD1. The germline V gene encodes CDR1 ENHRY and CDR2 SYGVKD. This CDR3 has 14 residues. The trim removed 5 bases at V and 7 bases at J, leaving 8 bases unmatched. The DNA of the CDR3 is TGTGCCATCAGTCCCGGGACAGCCCACCAGCCCCAGCATTTT. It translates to CAISPGTAHQPQHF.